This T cell receptor (beta chain) was sequenced for a study of blood T cell repertoires in COVID-19. The V gene lost 1 base and the J gene lost 5 bases, with 9 bases spanning the gap. From germline, CDR1 is SGDLS and CDR2 YYNGEE. CDR3 length equals 14 residues. Original handling: Researchers report that nucleated cell counts were estimated from reference gene primer amplification. Using immunoSEQ multiplex PCR, the repertoire was profiled, and TCRdb retains in-frame clones only, with some absent. D and trimming come from the DNA, and the V and J calls and clone size come from that table. The sample includes 95,000 to 150,000 clones, around 87% of them seen just once.

The chain carries TRBV9 and TRBJ2-2; the D is unclear. This sequence was found in a woman in her 70s with acute or convalescent COVID-19. Sequencing was performed on peripheral blood. The CDR3 protein is CASSVQRSTGELFF. The DNA for the CDR3 is TGTGCCAGCAGCGTACAGCGCTCTACCGGGGAGCTGTTTTTT.